Presented here are 13 T cell receptor beta chains from one specimen sequenced in a study of T-cell memory formation after mild COVID-19. TCRdb re-derived calls from the 5' RACE reads in MiXCR, one entry per CDR3 protein. The table records more than 350,000 distinct CDR3 sequences, roughly 20% of them present only once. Material for sequencing was PBMCs or a T cell subset sorted from them (not recorded which). Receptors originate from an adult woman who had mild COVID-19 (a few samples of this study predate the infection). Cell type and time point are not known.

This clonotype was counted a few times. The rearrangement joins TRBV2 to TRBJ1-2, with 7 bases fitting TRBD1. The CDR3 contains 15 residues. V lost 7 bases and J lost 4; bases outside the gene matches: 12. Germline V gives CDR1 SNHLY, CDR2 FYNNEI. The CDR3 sequence is CASTIEGASTYGYTF. In nucleotides, the CDR3 is TGTGCCAGCACCATTGAGGGGGCCTCCACCTATGGCTACACCTTC.

This clonotype was seen more than once but under ten times. The CDR3 sequence is CASSPPGVPYEQYF. In DNA form, the CDR3 reads TGTGCCAGCTCACCTCCCGGGGTCCCCTACGAGCAGTACTTC. The J gene is TRBJ2-7, the V gene TRBV18; TRBD2 might be the D (5 bases). CDR1 is KGHSH and CDR2 is LQKENI in the germline V gene. The CDR3 length is 14 residues. The germline V and J ends were trimmed by 3 bases and 2 bases, with 11 bases remaining between them.

The chain employs TRBV2 and TRBJ2-1; TRBD2 aligns across 10 bases. This CDR3 has 15 amino acids. J was trimmed by 5 bases and V by 3 bases; bases with no gene match: 4. CDR1 and CDR2 from the germline V gene are SNHLY and FYNNEI. CDR3 loop: CASSDWTSGNNEQFF. For the CDR3, the DNA is TGTGCCAGCAGTGATTGGACTAGCGGAAACAATGAGCAGTTCTTC.

The J gene is TRBJ2-1, the V gene TRBV7-6; 12 bases agree with TRBD2. Germline CDR1 SGHVS, CDR2 FNYEAQ. CDR3 size: 21 residues. V trimming: 1 base; J trimming: 5 bases; junction bases outside the gene matches: 18. The chain's CDR3 is CASSLESLGLAGLTLNNEQFF. The CDR3 DNA is TGTGCCAGCAGCTTAGAATCTCTGGGACTAGCGGGCCTGACCCTAAACAATGAGCAGTTCTTC.

This clonotype has more than one count but fewer than ten. The rearrangement uses TRBV7-9 and TRBJ2-1; 7 positions match TRBD2. Per germline, CDR1 SEHNR and CDR2 FQNEAQ (reference sequence). The CDR3 length is 15 residues. Trimming took 5 bases from V and 6 from J; bases not matched to a gene: 10. CDR3 sequence: CASSLWTRFGNEQFF. In DNA, the CDR3 is TGTGCCAGCAGCCTTTGGACTAGATTCGGCAATGAGCAGTTCTTC.

This clonotype was detected only a few times. The chain recombines TRBV7-8 with TRBJ2-4; possibly TRBD1 for D (5 bases). V was clipped by 3 bases and J by 2 bases, with 17 bases between them. Germline CDR1 and CDR2: SGHVS and FQNEAQ. The CDR3 length is 17 residues. CDR3: CASSFRQYGETKNIQYF. The DNA of the CDR3 is TGTGCCAGCAGCTTTCGACAGTATGGGGAAACCAAAAACATTCAGTACTTC.

In DNA form, the CDR3 reads TGTGCCAGCAGCTTATTTGGTAGCGACACCGGGGAGCTGTTTTTT. It yields the protein CASSLFGSDTGELFF. This sequence joins TRBV7-3 and TRBJ2-2; tentative D call: TRBD2 (5 bases). Deletions cut 2 bases from V and 3 bases from J, with 10 bases between. The germline gives CDR1 SGHTA, CDR2 FQGTGA. This CDR3 contains 15 residues. Drawing the rest from reference TRBV7-3 and TRBJ2-2, the complete variable domain is GAGVSQTPSNKVTEKGKYVELRCDPISGHTALYWYRQSLGQGPEFLIYFQGTGAADDSGLPNDRFFAVRPEGSVSTLKIQRTERGDSAVYLCASSLFGSDTGELFFGEGSRLTVL.

V is TRBV5-1 and J is TRBJ2-2; D gene uncertain. The germline gives CDR1 SGHRS, CDR2 YFSETQ. The CDR3 sequence is 15 residues long. Trimming removed 3 bases at V and 6 bases at J, with 15 bases between. In nucleotides, the CDR3 is TGCGCCAGCAGCTCCGGATCCGCTCAACCCGGGGAGCTGTTTTTT. Its translation: CASSSGSAQPGELFF. The whole variable domain, filled in from reference TRBV5-1 and TRBJ2-2, reads KAGVTQTPRYLIKTRGQQVTLSCSPISGHRSVSWYQQTPGQGLQFLFEYFSETQRNKGNFPGRFSGRQFSNSRSEMNVSTLELGDSALYLCASSSGSAQPGELFFGEGSRLTVL.

This clonotype was observed a few times. The chain uses TRBV5-1 and TRBJ2-2; the match to TRBD1 covers 9 bases. CDR3 length: 17 residues. Per the germline V gene, CDR1 is SGHRS and CDR2 is YFSETQ. Germline trimming cut 4 bases from V and 0 bases from J; bases unmatched to any gene: 7. For the CDR3, the DNA is TGCGCCAGCAGCCCCCGGGACAGGGTTCCGAACACCGGGGAGCTGTTTTTT. Translation: CASSPRDRVPNTGELFF.

In this sample, this clonotype turned up many times. This rearrangement joins TRBV24-1 to TRBJ2-1; 11 bases align to TRBD2. V was pared by 4 bases and J by 6 bases, with 7 bases of the junction left unmatched. Germline V gene sequence: CDR1 KGHDR, CDR2 SFDVKD. CDR3 size: 16 residues. CDR3 sequence: CATSDLRLAGPNEQFF. CDR3 nucleotide sequence: TGTGCCACCAGTGACCTCAGACTAGCGGGACCCAATGAGCAGTTCTTC.

This chain uses TRBV29-1 with TRBJ2-7, with a possible D match to TRBD2 (6 bases). Germline lookup yields CDR1 SQVTM and CDR2 ANQGSEA. The CDR3 sequence is 16 residues long. V was cut by 7 bases and J by 5 bases, with 27 bases left in between. CDR3 nucleotides: TGCAGCGCCAGGCCGGGTGTGATGGGGGACTTGGACGAGCAGTACTTC. This encodes CSARPGVMGDLDEQYF.

The V gene is TRBV7-2, the J gene TRBJ2-7; D remains unclear. V was pared by 1 base and J by 0 bases, with 10 bases between. The CDR3 has 15 residues. The V gene's germline CDR1 is SGHTA and CDR2 FQGNSA. This CDR3 reads CASSLVGPSSYEQYF. The CDR3, as DNA: TGTGCCAGCAGCTTAGTCGGTCCTAGCTCCTACGAGCAGTACTTC.

This clonotype was picked up a small number of times. V is TRBV27 and J is TRBJ2-7; 9 nucleotides line up with TRBD2. V lost 10 bases to trimming and J lost 0 bases; unmatched junction nucleotides: 10. The CDR3 totals 15 residues. The germline gives CDR1 MNHEY, CDR2 SMNVEV (reference sequence). CDR3 in amino acids: CATSSSGSFSYEQYF. The CDR3 DNA reads as TGTGCCACCTCAAGTAGCGGGAGCTTCTCCTACGAGCAGTACTTC.